The 21 T cell receptor beta chains below all came from one sample that was sequenced in a study of blood T cell repertoires in COVID-19. Using immunoSEQ multiplex PCR, the repertoire was profiled, and TCRdb retains in-frame clones only, with some absent. The sample holds a few hundred thousand clones, about 88% seen once. Sequenced sample: PBMCs or T cells enriched from blood (not recorded which). The receptors originated from a woman between 50 and 59 years old who had been exposed to COVID-19.

This clone was counted a single time. The chain carries TRBV5-1 and TRBJ2-5; weak D call: TRBD1 (5 bases). Trimming shortened V by 0 bases and J by 4 bases, and 10 bases separated the two germline ends. This CDR3 has 14 residues. Germline V gene sequence: CDR1 SGHRS, CDR2 YFSETQ. The CDR3: CASSLGAGRETQYF. The CDR3 DNA reads TGCGCCAGCAGCTTGGGAGCAGGGCGAGAGACCCAGTACTTC. Full variable domain (outside the CDR3, taken from reference TRBV5-1 and TRBJ2-5): KAGVTQTPRYLIKTRGQQVTLSCSPISGHRSVSWYQQTPGQGLQFLFEYFSETQRNKGNFPGRFSGRQFSNSRSEMNVSTLELGDSALYLCASSLGAGRETQYFGPGTRLLVL.

V gene TRBV4-1 combines with J gene TRBJ2-4, with 9 bases aligning to TRBD2. CDR3 length: 18 residues. Germline CDR1 and CDR2: MGHRA and YSYEKL. The V segment lost 4 bases and the J segment 2 bases; nucleotides outside the gene matches: 12. As DNA, the CDR3 is TGCGCCAGCAGCCCAATGTTTAGCGGGGGAATAACCAAAAACATTCAGTACTTC. Its protein is CASSPMFSGGITKNIQYF.

The sample holds one count of this clone. This sequence joins TRBV27 and TRBJ1-5, with 7 bases fitting TRBD1. The CDR3 extends over 14 amino acids. CDR1 MNHEY and CDR2 SMNVEV come from the germline V gene (reference sequence). V trimming: 6 bases; J trimming: 2 bases; junction bases outside the gene matches: 4. For the CDR3, the DNA is TGTGCCAGCAGGGACAGGAAGGGCAATCAGCCCCAGCATTTT. It is translated as CASRDRKGNQPQHF.

The chain links TRBV5-1 to TRBJ1-1; possibly TRBD1 for D (5 bases). The CDR3 is made up of 14 amino acids. Germline V gives CDR1 SGHRS, CDR2 YFSETQ. The germline V and J ends were trimmed by 0 bases and 10 bases, with 16 bases remaining between them. CDR3 sequence (DNA): TGCGCCAGCAGCTTGGCCGGGGGACTGGGAGGAGCTTTCTTT. Its protein product is CASSLAGGLGGAFF.

The chain uses TRBV27 and TRBJ1-6, with D unresolved. Trimming took 5 bases from V and 0 from J, leaving 5 bases between them. Germline loops: CDR1 MNHEY, CDR2 SMNVEV (reference sequence). The CDR3 contains 14 residues. CDR3 nucleotide sequence: TGTGCCAGCAGTCCTTACTCCTATAATTCACCCCTCCACTTT. It codes for CASSPYSYNSPLHF.

V gene TRBV7-9 combines with J gene TRBJ1-2; weak D call: TRBD1 (5 bases). The V gene's germline CDR1 is SEHNR and CDR2 FQNEAQ (reference sequence). V was clipped by 6 bases and J by 8 bases, with 22 bases between them. The CDR3 extends over 15 amino acids. The CDR3 is CASSREGLGARGYTF. The CDR3, as DNA: TGTGCCAGCAGTCGTGAAGGGCTAGGGGCCCGAGGCTACACCTTC.

The V and J genes are TRBV7-3 and TRBJ2-7, with D perhaps TRBD2 (6 bases). V was cut by 1 base and J by 7 bases, with 11 bases left in between. This CDR3 comprises 13 residues. Germline V CDR1 and CDR2: SGHTA, FQGTGA. The CDR3 sequence: CASSLIPGGEQYF. The CDR3 DNA reads as TGTGCCAGCAGCTTAATCCCTGGAGGGGAGCAGTACTTC.

The J gene is TRBJ2-1, the V gene TRBV29-1; D is uncertain. Germline CDR1 and CDR2: SQVTM and ANQGSEA. Trimming removed 7 bases from V and 6 bases from J, with 13 bases in between. CDR3 length equals 12 residues. The CDR3 spells CSARAGSNEQFF. Written as DNA, the CDR3 is TGCAGCGCCCGAGCCGGGTCCAATGAGCAGTTCTTC.

This clone was counted once. This chain joins TRBV27 and TRBJ1-2; perhaps TRBD1 as D (6 bases). Germline V gene data show CDR1 as MNHEY and CDR2 as SMNVEV (reference sequence). V lost 5 bases and J lost 4, with 11 bases in between. The CDR3 consists of 13 residues. The CDR3 loop is CASSPGQSYGYTF. In DNA form, the CDR3 reads TGTGCCAGCAGTCCCGGACAGTCCTATGGCTACACCTTC.

This rearrangement joins TRBV24-1 to TRBJ1-2, with D uncertain. The CDR3 runs 12 residues. Germline V lookup: CDR1 KGHDR, CDR2 SFDVKD. Trimming took 3 bases from V and 4 from J, leaving 5 bases between them. CDR3 sequence reads: CATSDPSYGYTF. In DNA form, the CDR3 reads TGTGCCACCAGTGATCCTAGCTATGGCTACACCTTC.

The CDR3 loop is CASSSTPGTESYTF. CDR3 DNA sequence: TGTGCCAGCAGCTCCACCCCTGGCACGGAGAGCTACACCTTC. The V call is TRBV13, the J call TRBJ1-2; no clear D gene. The CDR3 is 14 amino acids. The germline V gene encodes CDR1 PRHDT and CDR2 FYEKMQ (reference sequence). V was cut by 4 bases and J by 9 bases, with 18 bases left in between.

The chain employs TRBV18 and TRBJ2-5, with TRBD2 matching over 7 bases. Trimming cost V 6 bases and J 0 bases; bases outside gene matches: 7. Germline values: CDR1 KGHSH, CDR2 LQKENI. This CDR3 comprises 15 residues. CDR3 in DNA: TGTGCCAGCTCCCGGGGGGACGGCTACCAAGAGACCCAGTACTTC. Translating gives CASSRGDGYQETQYF.

Concerning this clone itself: The same CDR3 arises from other DNA sequences in this sample as well. The V gene is TRBV5-4, the J gene TRBJ2-7, with no clear D. This CDR3 region has 13 residues. Germline-derived CDR1 and CDR2 are SGHNT and YYREEE (reference sequence). With 0 bases removed from V and 0 bases from J, the gap between germline ends came to 4 bases. The CDR3 bases are TGTGCCAGCAGCTTGGGGAGCTCCTACGAGCAGTACTTC. It codes for CASSLGSSYEQYF.

This clone was seen only once. This sequence joins TRBV27 and TRBJ2-7, with 7 nucleotides matching TRBD1. CDR3 length: 15 amino acids. CDR1 is MNHEY and CDR2 is SMNVEV in the germline V gene (reference sequence). V lost 5 bases to trimming and J lost 0 bases; unmatched junction nucleotides: 7. CDR3 region: CASSPPGTASYEQYF. DNA for the CDR3: TGTGCCAGCAGTCCTCCCGGGACAGCCTCCTACGAGCAGTACTTC.

The sample holds one count of this clone. The chain is built from TRBV5-6 and TRBJ1-1, with 7 positions matching TRBD1. Germline assignment: CDR1 SGHDT and CDR2 YYEEEE. V shed 4 bases and J 6 bases; nucleotides not matched to a gene: 6. CDR3 length: 13 amino acids. CDR3 residues: CASSLRGAPEAFF. The CDR3 DNA sequence: TGTGCCAGCAGCCTCAGGGGGGCCCCTGAAGCTTTCTTT.

This chain connects TRBV10-1 to TRBJ2-3; D uncertain. The V end was cut by 3 bases, the J end by 3 bases, with 10 bases between. Per the germline V gene, CDR1 is WNHNN and CDR2 is SYGVQD (reference sequence). CDR3 length equals 14 residues. The chain's CDR3 is CASSDGSGTDTQYF. DNA for the CDR3: TGCGCCAGCAGTGATGGGTCCGGGACAGATACGCAGTATTTT.

The chain links TRBV27 to TRBJ1-2, with D perhaps TRBD1 (6 bases). This CDR3 spans 14 amino acids. Germline V gene sequence: CDR1 MNHEY, CDR2 SMNVEV (reference sequence). V was shortened by 7 bases and J by 3 bases, with 15 bases between the two germline ends. The CDR3, as DNA: TGTGCCAGCACGAAACAGGGTCGCGACTATGGCTACACCTTC. It specifies CASTKQGRDYGYTF.

The CDR3 loop reads CASSDDRGSSNEQFF. CDR3 nucleotides: TGTGCCAGCAGTGACGACCGGGGGAGTAGCAATGAGCAGTTCTTC. This sequence joins TRBV6-4 and TRBJ2-1; weak D call: TRBD2 (6 bases). Germline CDR1 MRHNA, CDR2 SNTAGT. Trimming cost V 2 bases and J 6 bases, with 14 bases left between them. CDR3 length: 15 residues.

This clone has a handful of counts. The J gene is TRBJ1-1, the V gene TRBV7-2; D is possibly TRBD1 (6 bases). CDR1 is SGHTA and CDR2 is FQGNSA in the germline V gene. V lost 6 bases to trimming and J lost 0 bases, with 14 bases between them. The CDR3 has 15 residues. The CDR3 spells CASSLTQGMNTEAFF. CDR3 sequence (DNA): TGTGCCAGCAGTTTAACGCAGGGGATGAACACTGAAGCTTTCTTT.

V and J are TRBV30 and TRBJ2-1; tentatively, D is TRBD2 (5 bases). The CDR3 is 15 residues long. The ends were cut back, 4 bases at V and 8 bases at J, with 21 bases in the middle. The germline V gene encodes CDR1 GTSNPN and CDR2 SVGIG (reference sequence). In DNA, the CDR3 is TGTGCCTGGACGCCCGGACTTTACCTGGGCCATGAGCAGTTCTTC. This encodes CAWTPGLYLGHEQFF.

The rearrangement joins TRBV20-1 to TRBJ2-4; TRBD2 matches at 9 bases. Trimming took 3 bases from V and 8 from J; bases not matched to a gene: 14. Germline-derived CDR1 and CDR2 are DFQATT and SNEGSKA (reference sequence). The CDR3 extends over 16 amino acids. Here the CDR3 DNA reads TGCAGTGCTAGTTTCGCGGGGGGGCCGGGCAAGGACATTCAGTACTTC. Its protein product is CSASFAGGPGKDIQYF.